The 17 T cell receptor beta chains below were found in one sample sequenced in a study of blood T cell repertoires in COVID-19. The method was immunoSEQ multiplex PCR; TCRdb's version includes in-frame clones alone and lacks a portion of them. The table has tens of thousands of clones, roughly 90% seen once; the top ten hold about 1.2%. The sample comprised peripheral blood. The receptors were gathered from a woman between 55 and 75 years old with acute or convalescent COVID-19.

J is TRBJ1-2 and V is TRBV6-1, with TRBD1 matching 10 bases. CDR3 length equals 15 residues. With V trimmed by 1 base and J by 4 bases, 3 bases remained unmatched. Germline V lookup: CDR1 MNHNS, CDR2 SASEGT. CDR3 amino acids: CASSEGGTGVYGYTF. The CDR3 DNA is TGTGCCAGCAGTGAAGGGGGGACAGGGGTCTATGGCTACACCTTC.

The chain recombines TRBV4-2 with TRBJ2-7, with a tentative D call TRBD2 (5 bases). CDR3 length equals 15 residues. Germline CDR1 is LGHNA and CDR2 is YNFKEQ. Here the CDR3 reads CASSPPSGPDYEQHV. In DNA form, the CDR3 reads TGTGCCAGCAGCCCTCCATCCGGACCCGACTACGAGCAGCACGTC.

On this clone: Other DNA sequences in the same sample also yield this CDR3. The chain recombines TRBV5-1 with TRBJ1-6; D is uncertain. Between the trimmed V and J ends, which lost 4 bases and 13 bases, there was a span of 15 bases. The germline V gene has CDR1 SGHRS and CDR2 YFSETQ. The CDR3 is 13 residues long. CDR3 in DNA: TGCGCCAGCAGCCTGGCGGGTCGCTCGCCCCTCCACTTT. Protein: CASSLAGRSPLHF.

This chain joins TRBV5-4 and TRBJ1-1, with TRBD1 matching 10 bases. The germline CDR1 and CDR2 sequences are SGHNT and YYREEE (reference sequence). Trimming removed 2 bases from V and 6 bases from J; junction bases left unmatched: 4. This CDR3 is 14 amino acids long. CDR3 in amino acids: CASSLGDRGAEAFF. The CDR3, as DNA: TGTGCCAGCAGCTTAGGGGACAGGGGCGCTGAAGCTTTCTTT.

The chain employs TRBV5-1 and TRBJ2-1; 7 bases are shared with TRBD2. CDR3 length: 17 residues. Germline CDR1 and CDR2: SGHRS and YFSETQ. J lost 6 bases, V lost 0 bases, and 12 bases had no gene match. CDR3 DNA: TGCGCCAGCAGCTTGGAAAATTTGAGACTAGCCTTCAATGAGCAGTTCTTC. Amino acid sequence: CASSLENLRLAFNEQFF.

In its sample, this clone was seen a few times. The chain joins TRBV7-9 to TRBJ1-1; the D gene is possibly TRBD1 (5 bases). The CDR3 is 14 amino acids. From germline, CDR1 is SEHNR and CDR2 FQNEAQ (reference sequence). V lost 5 bases and J 1 base, leaving 11 bases between the germline ends. For the CDR3, the DNA is TGTGCCAGCAGCATAGGACACCCGAACACTGAAGCTTTCTTT. Its translation: CASSIGHPNTEAFF. Complete variable domain (other parts from reference TRBV7-9 and TRBJ1-1): DTGVSQNPRHKITKRGQNVTFRCDPISEHNRLYWYRQTLGQGPEFLTYFQNEAQLEKSRLLSDRFSAERPKGSFSTLEIQRTEQGDSAMYLCASSIGHPNTEAFFGQGTRLTVV.

Here the CDR3 reads CASRLPKDNEQFF. The CDR3 region has the DNA TGTGCCAGCAGACTACCGAAGGACAATGAGCAGTTCTTC. The chain is built from TRBV6-5 and TRBJ2-1, with no clear D. CDR1 and CDR2 from the germline V gene are MNHEY and SVGAGI. This CDR3 is built from 13 residues. V was trimmed by 6 bases and J by 5 bases, leaving 11 bases between them.

The gene calls are TRBV7-2 and TRBJ1-6; TRBD1 matches at 10 bases. This CDR3 region has 15 residues. Germline V CDR1 and CDR2: SGHTA, FQGNSA. The ends lost 1 base at V and 12 bases at J; junction bases unmatched: 6. CDR3 sequence reads: CASSLDLGQGRPLHF. The DNA of the CDR3 is TGTGCCAGCAGCTTAGATTTGGGACAGGGGAGACCCCTCCACTTT.

V is TRBV7-9 and J is TRBJ2-1; 8 nucleotides match TRBD1. The J segment lost 9 bases and the V segment lost 5 bases, leaving 3 bases of the junction unmatched. The CDR3 is 12 amino acids. CDR1 is SEHNR, CDR2 FQNEAQ, per germline (reference sequence). The CDR3 sequence is CASSTGGFEQFF. In DNA, the CDR3 is TGTGCCAGCAGCACAGGGGGTTTTGAGCAGTTCTTC.

The CDR3: CASSPGLMNTEAFF. In DNA form, the CDR3 reads TGTGCCAGCAGCCCCGGACTGATGAACACTGAAGCTTTCTTT. The rearrangement links TRBV11-2 to TRBJ1-1; D gene uncertain. V was cut by 5 bases and J by 0 bases, with 10 bases left in between. The CDR3 sequence is 14 residues long. The V gene's germline CDR1 is SGHAT and CDR2 FQNNGV.

The chain recombines TRBV7-2 with TRBJ2-2; D may be TRBD1 (6 bases). Trimming left V 5 bases short and J 6 bases short, with 13 bases between. Germline V gives CDR1 SGHTA, CDR2 FQGNSA. This CDR3 has 14 amino acids. The CDR3 sequence is CASSTYRAAGELFF. In nucleotides, the CDR3 is TGTGCCAGCAGCACCTACAGGGCCGCCGGGGAGCTGTTTTTT.

This CDR3 reads CAWTWGPGNTEAFF. DNA of the CDR3: TGTGCCTGGACCTGGGGGCCAGGGAACACTGAAGCTTTCTTT. The rearrangement joins TRBV30 to TRBJ1-1; tentatively, D is TRBD1 (6 bases). The germline CDR1 and CDR2 sequences are GTSNPN and SVGIG (reference sequence). The CDR3 is 14 residues long. Trimming stripped 4 bases from V and 1 base from J, with 13 bases between.

V usage is TRBV11-2 and J usage is TRBJ2-7; 7 nucleotides match TRBD1. CDR3 length equals 13 residues. V lost 5 bases, J lost 5 bases, and 6 bases stayed unmatched. The germline V gene encodes CDR1 SGHAT and CDR2 FQNNGV. The CDR3 region is CASSPETGDEQYV. The CDR3 DNA reads as TGTGCCAGCAGCCCCGAAACAGGGGACGAGCAGTACGTC.

The V and J genes are TRBV12-3 or TRBV12-4 and TRBJ2-1; D is possibly TRBD2 (5 bases). CDR3 length equals 12 residues. V lost 10 bases to trimming and J lost 6 bases, with 13 bases between them. This CDR3 is CATGSGFNEQFF. The CDR3, as DNA: TGTGCCACGGGATCGGGGTTCAATGAGCAGTTCTTC.

The V gene is TRBV18, the J gene TRBJ2-3; maybe TRBD2 (6 bases). V shed 3 bases and J shed 4 bases, with 11 bases lying between them. CDR3 length: 14 amino acids. CDR1 and CDR2 (germline): KGHSH, LQKENI. CDR3: CASSPLGLADTQYF. CDR3 nucleotide sequence: TGTGCCAGCTCACCCTTGGGACTTGCAGATACGCAGTATTTT.

The chain couples TRBV28 to TRBJ1-1; D gene ambiguous. The germline gives CDR1 MDHEN, CDR2 SYDVKM. The ends were cut back, 1 base at V and 4 bases at J, with 13 bases in the middle. The CDR3 is 15 amino acids. The CDR3: CASSLSRLGGTEAFF. The CDR3, as DNA: TGTGCCAGCAGTTTATCGCGCCTGGGAGGCACTGAAGCTTTCTTT.

J is TRBJ2-6 and V is TRBV3-1 (or the pseudogene TRBV3-2); 8 nucleotides align to TRBD1. This CDR3 is 18 amino acids long. Germline CDR1 and CDR2: LGHDT and YNNKEL (reference sequence). Unmatched junction bases numbered 6, after V lost 0 bases and J lost 2 bases. DNA of the CDR3: TGTGCCAGCAGCCAAGATGCCAGGGGGCGCCCTGGGGCCAACGTCCTGACTTTC. Protein: CASSQDARGRPGANVLTF.